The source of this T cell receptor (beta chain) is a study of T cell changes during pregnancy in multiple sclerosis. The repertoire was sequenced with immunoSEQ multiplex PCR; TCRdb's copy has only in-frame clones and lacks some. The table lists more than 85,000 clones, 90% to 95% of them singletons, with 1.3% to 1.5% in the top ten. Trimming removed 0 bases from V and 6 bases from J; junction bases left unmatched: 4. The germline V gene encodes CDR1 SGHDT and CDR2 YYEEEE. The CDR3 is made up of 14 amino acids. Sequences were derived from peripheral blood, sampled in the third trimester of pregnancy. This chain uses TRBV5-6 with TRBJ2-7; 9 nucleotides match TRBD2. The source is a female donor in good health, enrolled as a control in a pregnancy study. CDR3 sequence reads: CASSLGTSGREQYF. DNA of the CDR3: TGTGCCAGCAGCTTGGGAACTAGCGGGCGCGAGCAGTACTTC.